The 28 T cell receptor beta chains below were found in one sample sequenced in a study of a mutant IDH1 vaccine in newly diagnosed glioma. TCRdb's table, derived via immunoSEQ multiplex PCR, lists solely in-frame clones and lacks some. The table records approximately 70,000 clones, 75% to 85% of them present only once. Time point defined: baseline, week 1 (first vaccination visit). Treatment given: pre-vaccination baseline after standard-of-care therapy. The material was PBMCs, obtained from a glioma patient treated with radiotherapy, temozolomide or both. Receptor source: a man over 45 with glioma.

This rearrangement joins TRBV2 to TRBJ1-1; no reliable D call. Looked up from germline, CDR1 is SNHLY and CDR2 is FYNNEI. This CDR3 contains 12 residues. V lost 4 bases and J 10 bases, leaving 13 bases between the germline ends. CDR3 in DNA: TGTGCCAGCAGTGGCGAGAAGACTATAGCTTTCTTT. Protein sequence: CASSGEKTIAFF.

Note on this clone: This specimen includes other DNA sequences encoding the same CDR3. The chain couples TRBV29-1 to TRBJ2-7; D possibly corresponds to TRBD1 (5 bases). This CDR3 contains 12 residues. From germline, CDR1 is SQVTM and CDR2 ANQGSEA. V was cut by 4 bases and J by 1 base, with 8 bases left in between. In nucleotides, the CDR3 is TGCAGCGTTGGGGGCCTGTCCTACGAGCAGTACTTC. Translating it yields CSVGGLSYEQYF.

This clone was observed a single time. J is TRBJ2-3 and V is TRBV14; no clear D gene. Germline lookup yields CDR1 SGHDN and CDR2 FVKESK. This CDR3 comprises 9 residues. V lost 5 bases, J lost 8 bases, and 2 bases lay in between. CDR3 sequence (DNA): TGTGCCAGCAGCGGTACGCAGTATTTT. The encoded protein is CASSGTQYF.

The chain joins TRBV4-1 to TRBJ1-5; D remains ambiguous. CDR3 size: 13 residues. The V end was cut by 1 base, the J end by 7 bases, with 8 bases between. CDR1 and CDR2 from the germline V gene are MGHRA and YSYEKL. CDR3 nucleotide sequence: TGCGCCAGCAGCCAAGCTGTGGGGCAGCCCCAGCATTTT. Amino acids: CASSQAVGQPQHF.

The J gene is TRBJ1-1, the V gene TRBV2, with no clear D. Deletions cut 4 bases from V and 5 bases from J, with 11 bases between. There are 13 residues in the CDR3. Per the germline V gene, CDR1 is SNHLY and CDR2 is FYNNEI. The CDR3 sequence: CASSAGEGTEAFF. The CDR3 region has the DNA TGTGCCAGCAGTGCCGGGGAAGGGACTGAAGCTTTCTTT.

The chain employs TRBV4-3 and TRBJ2-7, with D hard to call. V lost 0 bases and J 2 bases, leaving 11 bases between the germline ends. This CDR3 is built from 15 residues. Germline V gives CDR1 LGHNA, CDR2 YSLEER. The CDR3 nucleotides read TGCGCCAGCAGCCAAGATAACGAACAGACCTACGAGCAGTACTTC. Translated, it gives CASSQDNEQTYEQYF.

The chain links TRBV6-5 to TRBJ2-5; no reliable D call. V lost 11 bases and J 4 bases, leaving 20 bases between the germline ends. The CDR3 has 14 residues. Germline lookup yields CDR1 MNHEY and CDR2 SVGAGI. CDR3 DNA: TGTGCCGATAGGTCTAGGGTTATGGGAGAGACCCAGTACTTC. Translated, it gives CADRSRVMGETQYF.

This clone has ten or more counts. This rearrangement joins TRBV29-1 to TRBJ1-2, with 8 positions matching TRBD1. The length of the CDR3 is 14 residues. With V trimmed by 3 bases and J by 2 bases, 5 bases remained unmatched. Per the germline V gene, CDR1 is SQVTM and CDR2 is ANQGSEA. The CDR3 loop reads CSVERTGSNYGYTF. CDR3 nucleotides: TGCAGCGTTGAGAGGACAGGGTCCAACTATGGCTACACCTTC.

This clone was counted a single time. V gene TRBV18 combines with J gene TRBJ2-1, with D possibly TRBD2 on 7 matching bases. V was shortened by 6 bases and J by 4 bases, with 19 bases between the two germline ends. In germline, CDR1 is KGHSH, CDR2 LQKENI. The CDR3 is 16 amino acids. CDR3 protein: CASSPMGGQSYNEQFF. In DNA form, the CDR3 reads TGTGCCAGCTCCCCCATGGGGGGGCAATCATACAATGAGCAGTTCTTC.

The J gene is TRBJ2-3, the V gene TRBV30; a weak D match, TRBD2 (6 bases). This CDR3 spans 14 amino acids. With 2 bases removed from V and 1 base from J, the gap between germline ends came to 10 bases. Germline V gene data show CDR1 as GTSNPN and CDR2 as SVGIG (reference sequence). CDR3: CAWSRASGTDTQYF. CDR3 nucleotides: TGTGCCTGGAGTAGGGCTAGCGGCACAGATACGCAGTATTTT.

The CDR3 DNA sequence: TGCGCCAGCAGTCCTGAAGACGGGTACGGAGGCTACACCTTC. Translation: CASSPEDGYGGYTF. The J gene is TRBJ1-2, the V gene TRBV5-1; the D is unclear. The V end lost 5 bases, the J end lost 8 bases, and 19 bases lay between the germline ends. CDR1 and CDR2 (germline): SGHRS, YFSETQ. This CDR3 comprises 14 residues.

CDR3 residues: CASSARDTDTQYF. CDR3 DNA sequence: TGCGCCAGCAGCGCCAGGGACACAGATACGCAGTATTTT. The V and J genes are TRBV5-1 and TRBJ2-3; D may be TRBD1 (5 bases). The germline V gene has CDR1 SGHRS and CDR2 YFSETQ. V was trimmed by 4 bases and J by 2 bases, leaving 8 bases between them. This CDR3 has 13 amino acids.

The rearrangement uses TRBV5-4 and TRBJ1-4; D ambiguous. The CDR3 totals 15 residues. Germline V gene data show CDR1 as SGHNT and CDR2 as YYREEE (reference sequence). Trimming removed 3 bases at V and 2 bases at J, with 11 bases between. CDR3 amino acids: CASSSGSGTNEKLFF. The DNA of the CDR3 is TGTGCCAGCAGCTCTGGTTCGGGCACTAATGAAAAACTGTTTTTT.

This clone was recorded a few times. The chain joins TRBV10-3 to TRBJ2-7, with D possibly being TRBD1 (5 bases). The CDR3 runs 13 residues. V was shortened by 2 bases and J by 3 bases, with 8 bases between the two germline ends. Germline V CDR1 and CDR2: ENHRY, SYGVKD. CDR3 sequence reads: CAISEPDSYEQYF. The CDR3, as DNA: TGTGCCATCAGTGAGCCAGACAGCTACGAGCAGTACTTC.

The J gene is TRBJ2-1, the V gene TRBV6-5, with D uncertain. This CDR3 has 13 residues. Per the germline V gene, CDR1 is MNHEY and CDR2 is SVGAGI. V was trimmed by 6 bases and J by 0 bases, leaving 6 bases between them. The CDR3 protein is CASRRDSYNEQFF. The CDR3 DNA follows: TGTGCCAGCAGAAGGGACTCCTACAATGAGCAGTTCTTC.

This chain joins TRBV18 and TRBJ2-5; no reliable D call. The J call is doubtful: the DNA matches TRBJ2-7 better. Germline lookup yields CDR1 KGHSH and CDR2 LQKENI. This CDR3 contains 12 residues. In DNA form, the CDR3 reads TGTGCCAGCTTAACGGCCGAAAGCGAGCAGTACTTC. Its translation: CASLTAESEQYF.

In regard to this clone: In the same sample, other DNA sequences code for this CDR3. The chain has TRBV5-4 and TRBJ2-1; 9 bases are a match to TRBD1. In germline, CDR1 is SGHNT, CDR2 YYREEE (reference sequence). Trimming removed 4 bases from V and 7 bases from J; junction bases left unmatched: 3. This CDR3 is 13 amino acids long. In nucleotides, the CDR3 is TGTGCCAGCAGCCTGACAGGGGGGAATGAGCAGTTCTTC. Its protein is CASSLTGGNEQFF.

The chain couples TRBV27 to TRBJ2-5; TRBD2 might be the D (5 bases). CDR3 length equals 14 residues. Trimming took 3 bases from V and 3 from J, leaving 11 bases between them. Per germline, CDR1 MNHEY and CDR2 SMNVEV (reference sequence). The CDR3 reads CASSLNRGKETQYF. In DNA form, the CDR3 reads TGTGCCAGCAGTTTGAACCGGGGAAAAGAGACCCAGTACTTC.

There are a few counts of this clone. The chain uses TRBV25-1 and TRBJ1-1; no firm D call. Germline CDR1 reads MGHDK; CDR2 reads SYGVNS. The CDR3 covers 13 residues. V gave up 9 bases and J gave up 1 base, with 12 bases separating them. Written as DNA, the CDR3 is TGTGCCAGTACCGGCCTGGCGAACACTGAAGCTTTCTTT. Encoded protein: CASTGLANTEAFF.

The V and J genes are TRBV14 and TRBJ2-5; D is uncertain. The CDR3 runs 16 residues. Germline assignment: CDR1 SGHDN and CDR2 FVKESK. Trimming took off 2 bases at V and 1 base at J, with 14 bases between the two ends. The CDR3 DNA follows: TGTGCCAGCAGCCAACTGGTAGGCAACTTCCAAGAGACCCAGTACTTC. Its protein is CASSQLVGNFQETQYF.

Written as DNA, the CDR3 is TGTGCCAGCAGCGCTAGACTAGGAGGAGGCGAGCAGTACTTC. It encodes CASSARLGGGEQYF. The rearrangement uses TRBV9 and TRBJ2-7; TRBD2 might be the D (6 bases). This CDR3 spans 14 amino acids. Germline CDR1 is SGDLS and CDR2 is YYNGEE. V lost 3 bases and J lost 6, with 16 bases in between.

This clone was recorded only once. This chain connects TRBV6-1 to TRBJ2-1, with D perhaps being TRBD1 or TRBD2 (5 bases each). Germline-derived CDR1 and CDR2 are MNHNS and SASEGT. This CDR3 region has 15 residues. V was shortened by 6 bases and J by 4 bases, with 16 bases between the two germline ends. The CDR3 loop is CASRDNPGNYNEQFF. The CDR3 DNA sequence: TGTGCCAGCAGGGACAACCCGGGAAATTACAATGAGCAGTTCTTC.

This chain uses TRBV6-5 with TRBJ1-1, with D possibly TRBD1 on 6 matching bases. V lost 2 bases and J lost 3, with 10 bases in between. Germline V gives CDR1 MNHEY, CDR2 SVGAGI. The CDR3 sequence is 14 residues long. CDR3 DNA sequence: TGTGCCAGCAGTTACAGGCAGGGGTACACTGAAGCTTTCTTT. It translates to CASSYRQGYTEAFF.

The chain joins TRBV6-5 to TRBJ1-2; D may be TRBD1 (6 bases). Germline CDR1 MNHEY, CDR2 SVGAGI. V gave up 2 bases and J gave up 8 bases, with 18 bases separating them. This CDR3 contains 15 residues. CDR3 loop: CASSYGLYSGGGYTF. Written as DNA, the CDR3 is TGTGCCAGCAGTTACGGCCTTTACAGTGGGGGCGGCTACACCTTC.

The CDR3 loop is CASSLNAGVDTGELFF. DNA for the CDR3: TGCGCCAGCAGCTTGAACGCAGGGGTCGACACCGGGGAGCTGTTTTTT. This rearrangement joins TRBV5-1 to TRBJ2-2, with D perhaps matching TRBD1 (6 bases). With 1 base removed from V and 3 bases from J, the gap between germline ends came to 13 bases. This CDR3 is built from 16 residues. Germline V CDR1 and CDR2: SGHRS, YFSETQ.

The V and J genes are TRBV19 and TRBJ2-6, with D tentatively TRBD2 (5 bases). From germline, CDR1 is LNHDA and CDR2 SQIVND (reference sequence). Trimming pared 4 bases from V and 0 bases from J, leaving 10 bases between. The CDR3 covers 16 residues. The CDR3 bases are TGTGCCAGTAGTAGGGTGAGGGACTCTGGGGCCAACGTCCTGACTTTC. This codes for CASSRVRDSGANVLTF.

In its sample, this clone was seen once. This sequence joins TRBV5-1 and TRBJ1-2, with 11 bases matching TRBD1. The junction had 10 bases not matched to a gene; V was cut back by 4 bases and J by 8 bases. The CDR3 totals 15 residues. Germline loops: CDR1 SGHRS, CDR2 YFSETQ. The CDR3 DNA reads as TGCGCCAGCAGCCCGCCGGGACAGGGGGATCCAGGCTACACCTTC. Translation: CASSPPGQGDPGYTF.

Only a few counts were recorded for this clone. The chain is built from TRBV30 and TRBJ2-7, with TRBD1 matching 10 bases. Trimming took 4 bases from V and 6 from J; bases not matched to a gene: 9. The CDR3 length is 14 residues. Germline CDR1 reads GTSNPN; CDR2 reads SVGIG (reference sequence). CDR3 nucleotide sequence: TGTGCCTGGAATCCGGGACAGGGGTTGTCCGAGCAGTACTTC. Translated: CAWNPGQGLSEQYF. Using reference TRBV30 and TRBJ2-7 for the parts outside the CDR3, the full variable domain is SQTIHQWPATLVQPVGSPLSLECTVEGTSNPNLYWYRQAAGRGLQLLFYSVGIGQISSEVPQNLSASRPQDRQFILSSKKLLLSDSGFYLCAWNPGQGLSEQYFGPGTRLTVT.